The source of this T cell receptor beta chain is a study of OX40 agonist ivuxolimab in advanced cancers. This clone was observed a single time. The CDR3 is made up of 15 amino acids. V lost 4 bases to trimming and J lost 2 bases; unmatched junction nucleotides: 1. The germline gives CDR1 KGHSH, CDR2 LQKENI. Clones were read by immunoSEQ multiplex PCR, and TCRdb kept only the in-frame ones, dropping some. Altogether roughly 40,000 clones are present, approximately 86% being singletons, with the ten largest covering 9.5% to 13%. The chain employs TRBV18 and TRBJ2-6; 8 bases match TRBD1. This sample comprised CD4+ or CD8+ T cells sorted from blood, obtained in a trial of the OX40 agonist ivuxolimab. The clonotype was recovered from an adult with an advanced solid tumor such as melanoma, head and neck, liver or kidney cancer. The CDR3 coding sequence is TGTGCCAGCTCACAGGACAGGGCTGGGGCCAACGTCCTGACTTTC. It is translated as CASSQDRAGANVLTF.